This T cell receptor (beta chain) came from a study of Graves' ophthalmopathy and Graves' hyperthyroidism. Study outcomes and limitations: The blood repertoire also included most expanded thyroid clonotypes above 0.001 frequency.

As to this clonotype: Its matching antigen is unknown.

RNA transcripts were the source from which TCR beta CDR3 regions were amplified. First-round RT-PCR with HTBI primers preceded a second-round multiplex PCR. TCRdb processed the multiplex PCR reads anew with MiXCR; each CDR3 protein has one entry. The sample lists about 740,000 distinct CDR3 sequences, 40% occurring once. The CDR3 totals 13 residues. Germline values: CDR1 SGHTA, CDR2 FQGTGA. V lost 6 bases and J 5 bases, leaving 13 bases between the germline ends. This chain uses TRBV7-3 with TRBJ1-2, with D unclear. The receptor was derived from an adult man with Graves' ophthalmopathy. Sequenced input: peripheral blood. CDR3 DNA sequence: TGTGCCAGCAGTTTATCTAGGGAGTATGGCTACACCTTC. It codes for CASSLSREYGYTF.